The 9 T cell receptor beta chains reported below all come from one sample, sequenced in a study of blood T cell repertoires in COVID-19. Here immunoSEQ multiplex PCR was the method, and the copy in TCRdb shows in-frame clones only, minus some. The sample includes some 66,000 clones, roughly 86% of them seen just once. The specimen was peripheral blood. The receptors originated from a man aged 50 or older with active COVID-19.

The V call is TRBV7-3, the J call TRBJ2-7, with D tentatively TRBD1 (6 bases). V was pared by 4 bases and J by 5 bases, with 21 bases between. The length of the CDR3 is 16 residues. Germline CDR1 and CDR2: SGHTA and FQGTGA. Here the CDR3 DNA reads TGTGCCAGCAGCTCCCGGAAAACAAACAGGGCCGACGAGCAGTACTTC. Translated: CASSSRKTNRADEQYF.

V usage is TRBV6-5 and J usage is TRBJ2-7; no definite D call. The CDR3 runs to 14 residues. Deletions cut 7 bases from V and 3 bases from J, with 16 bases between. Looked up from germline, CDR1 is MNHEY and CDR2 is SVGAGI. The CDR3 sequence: CASKLLGQHYEQYF. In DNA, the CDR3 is TGTGCCAGCAAGCTCCTTGGGCAGCACTACGAGCAGTACTTC.

The CDR3 DNA is TGTGCCACATTCCACCGGGATACGCAGTATTTT. Translated: CATFHRDTQYF. The chain joins TRBV24-1 to TRBJ2-3; the D is unclear. Germline V CDR1 and CDR2: KGHDR, SFDVKD. Trimming stripped 10 bases from V and 6 bases from J, with 10 bases between. This CDR3 is built from 11 residues.

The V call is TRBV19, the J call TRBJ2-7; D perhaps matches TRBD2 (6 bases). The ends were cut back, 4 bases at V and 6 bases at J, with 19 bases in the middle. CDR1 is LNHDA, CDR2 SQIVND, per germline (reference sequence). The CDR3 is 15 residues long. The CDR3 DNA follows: TGTGCCAGTAGTACTATGGACGGCGGAGGGATCGAGCAGTACTTC. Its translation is CASSTMDGGGIEQYF.

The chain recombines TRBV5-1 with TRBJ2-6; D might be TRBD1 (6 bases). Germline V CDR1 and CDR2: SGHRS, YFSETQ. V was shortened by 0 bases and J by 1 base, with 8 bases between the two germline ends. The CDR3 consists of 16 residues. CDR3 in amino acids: CASSLAGASGANVLTF. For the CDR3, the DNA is TGCGCCAGCAGCTTGGCAGGGGCTTCTGGGGCCAACGTCCTGACTTTC. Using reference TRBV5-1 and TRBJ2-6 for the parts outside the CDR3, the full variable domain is KAGVTQTPRYLIKTRGQQVTLSCSPISGHRSVSWYQQTPGQGLQFLFEYFSETQRNKGNFPGRFSGRQFSNSRSEMNVSTLELGDSALYLCASSLAGASGANVLTFGAGSRLTVL.

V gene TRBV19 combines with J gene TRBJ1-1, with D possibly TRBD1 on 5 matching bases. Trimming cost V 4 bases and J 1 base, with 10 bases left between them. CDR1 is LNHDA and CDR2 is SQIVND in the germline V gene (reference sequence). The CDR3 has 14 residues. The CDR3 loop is CASSNQGQNTEAFF. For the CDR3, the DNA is TGTGCCAGTAGTAACCAGGGCCAGAACACTGAAGCTTTCTTT.

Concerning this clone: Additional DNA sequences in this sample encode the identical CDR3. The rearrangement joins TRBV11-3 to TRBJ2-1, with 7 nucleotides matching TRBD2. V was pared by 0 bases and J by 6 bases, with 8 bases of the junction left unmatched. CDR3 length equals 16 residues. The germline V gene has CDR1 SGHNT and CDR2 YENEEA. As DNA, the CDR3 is TGTGCCAGCAGCTTAGATGGATCAGCGGGAAGCAATGAGCAGTTCTTC. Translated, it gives CASSLDGSAGSNEQFF.

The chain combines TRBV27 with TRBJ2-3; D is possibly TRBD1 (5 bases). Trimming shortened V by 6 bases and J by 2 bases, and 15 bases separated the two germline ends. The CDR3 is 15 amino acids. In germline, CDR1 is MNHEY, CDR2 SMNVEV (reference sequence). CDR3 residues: CASSPTGILTDTQYF. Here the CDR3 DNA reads TGTGCCAGCAGCCCTACAGGTATACTCACAGATACGCAGTATTTT.

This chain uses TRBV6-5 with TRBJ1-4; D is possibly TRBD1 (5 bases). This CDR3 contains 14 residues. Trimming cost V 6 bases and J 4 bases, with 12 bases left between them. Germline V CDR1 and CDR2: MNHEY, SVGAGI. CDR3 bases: TGTGCCAGCAGCTCGGGGAGGGGTAATGAAAAACTGTTTTTT. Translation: CASSSGRGNEKLFF.